This record concerns one T cell receptor beta chain sequence. Authors' methods: For nucleated cells, counts were estimated from reference gene primer amplification. Data came from immunoSEQ multiplex PCR; TCRdb stores just in-frame clones and leaves some out. V and J calls and clone size are copied from that table; D and trimming were computed from the DNA. The table lists 160,000 or so clones, 80% to 90% of them singletons. These data originate in a study of blood T cell repertoires in COVID-19. The wider study: Whether acute or convalescent, the COVID-19 samples came from the United States, Italy and Spain. In each case, the material was cDNA or gDNA derived from T cells, B-cell-depleted T cells, or PBMCs.

This CDR3 spans 14 amino acids. Germline V gives CDR1 MNHEY, CDR2 SVGAGI. Trimming took 5 bases from V and 4 from J, leaving 13 bases between them. V gene TRBV6-5 combines with J gene TRBJ2-3, with a tentative D call TRBD1 (5 bases). Sequenced input: peripheral blood. This sequence was found in a man between 60 and 70 years old with acute or convalescent COVID-19. The CDR3 coding sequence is TGTGCCAGCAGTCCCCGGCAGGGTGCAGATACGCAGTATTTT. Protein sequence: CASSPRQGADTQYF.